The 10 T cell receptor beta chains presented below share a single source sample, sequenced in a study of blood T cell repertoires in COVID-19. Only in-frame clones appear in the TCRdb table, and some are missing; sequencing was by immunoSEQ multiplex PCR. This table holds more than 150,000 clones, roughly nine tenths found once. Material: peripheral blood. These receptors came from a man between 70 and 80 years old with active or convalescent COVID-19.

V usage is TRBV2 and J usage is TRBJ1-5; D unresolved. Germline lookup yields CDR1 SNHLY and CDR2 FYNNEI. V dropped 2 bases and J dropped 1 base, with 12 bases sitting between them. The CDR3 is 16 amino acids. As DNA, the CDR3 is TGTGCCAGCAGTGAAAGGGCGGGCAGGAGCAATCAGCCCCAGCATTTT. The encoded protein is CASSERAGRSNQPQHF.

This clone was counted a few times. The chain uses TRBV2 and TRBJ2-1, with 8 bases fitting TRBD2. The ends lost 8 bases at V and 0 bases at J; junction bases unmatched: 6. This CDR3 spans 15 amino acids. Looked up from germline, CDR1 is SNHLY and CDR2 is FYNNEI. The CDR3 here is CASAPSGGSYNEQFF. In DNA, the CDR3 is TGTGCCAGCGCACCGAGCGGGGGCTCCTACAATGAGCAGTTCTTC.

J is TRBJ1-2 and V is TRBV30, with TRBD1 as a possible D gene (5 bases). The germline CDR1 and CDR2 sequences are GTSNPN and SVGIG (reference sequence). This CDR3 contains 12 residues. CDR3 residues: CAGEGTTYGYTF. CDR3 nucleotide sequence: TGTGCTGGAGAAGGGACTACCTATGGCTACACCTTC.

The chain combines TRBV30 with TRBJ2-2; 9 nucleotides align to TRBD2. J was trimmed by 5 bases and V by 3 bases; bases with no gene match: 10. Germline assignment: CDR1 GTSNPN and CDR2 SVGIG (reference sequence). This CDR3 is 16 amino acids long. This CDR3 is CAWRTKRGARTGELFF. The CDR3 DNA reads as TGTGCCTGGAGGACCAAGCGGGGGGCTCGGACCGGGGAGCTGTTTTTT.

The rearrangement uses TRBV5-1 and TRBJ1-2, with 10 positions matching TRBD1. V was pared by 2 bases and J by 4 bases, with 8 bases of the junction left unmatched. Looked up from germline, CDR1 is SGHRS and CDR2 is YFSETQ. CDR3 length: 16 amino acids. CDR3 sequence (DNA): TGCGCCAGCAGCTTAGAAGGGACAGGGGTAGGCTATGGCTACACCTTC. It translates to CASSLEGTGVGYGYTF. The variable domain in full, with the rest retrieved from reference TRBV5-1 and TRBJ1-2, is KAGVTQTPRYLIKTRGQQVTLSCSPISGHRSVSWYQQTPGQGLQFLFEYFSETQRNKGNFPGRFSGRQFSNSRSEMNVSTLELGDSALYLCASSLEGTGVGYGYTFGSGTRLTVV.

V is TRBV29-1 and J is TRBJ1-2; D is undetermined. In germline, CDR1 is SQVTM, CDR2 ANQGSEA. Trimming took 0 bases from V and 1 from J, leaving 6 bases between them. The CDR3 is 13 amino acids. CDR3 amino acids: CSVEDPDNYGYTF. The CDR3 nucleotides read TGCAGCGTTGAAGACCCAGATAACTATGGCTACACCTTC.

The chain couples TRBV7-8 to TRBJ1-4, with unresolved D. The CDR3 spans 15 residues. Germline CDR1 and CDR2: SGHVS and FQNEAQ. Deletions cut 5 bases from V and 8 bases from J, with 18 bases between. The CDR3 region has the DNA TGTGCCAGCAGCCCGGGGTTCGGGGTACAGGAAAAACTGTTTTTT. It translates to CASSPGFGVQEKLFF. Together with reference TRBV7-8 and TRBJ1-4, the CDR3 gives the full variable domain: GAGVSQSPRYKVAKRGQDVALRCDPISGHVSLFWYQQALGQGPEFLTYFQNEAQLDKSGLPSDRFFAERPEGSVSTLKIQRTQQEDSAVYLCASSPGFGVQEKLFFGSGTQLSVL.

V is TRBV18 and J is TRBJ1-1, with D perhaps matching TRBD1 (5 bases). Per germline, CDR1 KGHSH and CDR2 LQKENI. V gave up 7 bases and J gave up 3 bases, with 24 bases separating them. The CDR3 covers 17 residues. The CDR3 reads CASLPTAQGTVYTEAFF. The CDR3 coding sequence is TGTGCCAGCTTACCCACGGCTCAGGGCACGGTTTACACTGAAGCTTTCTTT.

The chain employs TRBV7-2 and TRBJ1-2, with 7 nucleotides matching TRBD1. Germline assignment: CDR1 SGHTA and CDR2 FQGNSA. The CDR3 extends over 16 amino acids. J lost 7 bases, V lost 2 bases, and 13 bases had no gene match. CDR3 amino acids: CASSLKGQSSTSGYTF. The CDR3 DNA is TGTGCCAGCAGCTTAAAGGGACAGAGTTCGACAAGTGGCTACACCTTC. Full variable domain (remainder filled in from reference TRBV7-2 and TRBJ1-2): GAGVSQSPSNKVTEKGKDVELRCDPISGHTALYWYRQSLGQGLEFLIYFQGNSAPDKSGLPSDRFSAERTGGSVSTLTIQRTQQEDSAVYLCASSLKGQSSTSGYTFGSGTRLTVV.

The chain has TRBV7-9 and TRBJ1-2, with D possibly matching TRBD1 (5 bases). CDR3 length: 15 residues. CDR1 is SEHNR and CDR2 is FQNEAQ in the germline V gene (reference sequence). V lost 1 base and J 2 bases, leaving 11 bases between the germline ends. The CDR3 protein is CASSLGQGMNYGYTF. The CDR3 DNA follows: TGTGCCAGCAGCTTAGGGCAGGGCATGAACTATGGCTACACCTTC. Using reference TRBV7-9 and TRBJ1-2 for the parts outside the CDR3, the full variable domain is DTGVSQNPRHKITKRGQNVTFRCDPISEHNRLYWYRQTLGQGPEFLTYFQNEAQLEKSRLLSDRFSAERPKGSFSTLEIQRTEQGDSAMYLCASSLGQGMNYGYTFGSGTRLTVV.